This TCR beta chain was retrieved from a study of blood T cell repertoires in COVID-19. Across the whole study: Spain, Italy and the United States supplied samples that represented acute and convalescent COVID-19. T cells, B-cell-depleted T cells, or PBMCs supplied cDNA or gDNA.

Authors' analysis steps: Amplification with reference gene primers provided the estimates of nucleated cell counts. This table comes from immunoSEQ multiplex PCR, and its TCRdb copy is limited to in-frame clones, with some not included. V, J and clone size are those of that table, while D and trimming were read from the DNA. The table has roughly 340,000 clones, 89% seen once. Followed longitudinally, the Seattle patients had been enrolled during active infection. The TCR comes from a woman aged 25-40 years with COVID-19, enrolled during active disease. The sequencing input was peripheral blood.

This chain's CDR3 is CASSPEAEGNTIYF. The CDR3, as DNA: TGTGCCAGCTCGCCTGAAGCTGAGGGAAACACCATATATTTT. The chain couples TRBV18 to TRBJ1-3; D is uncertain. Germline V gene lookup returns CDR1 KGHSH and CDR2 LQKENI. V lost 6 bases to trimming and J lost 4 bases, with 13 bases between them. The CDR3 extends over 14 amino acids.